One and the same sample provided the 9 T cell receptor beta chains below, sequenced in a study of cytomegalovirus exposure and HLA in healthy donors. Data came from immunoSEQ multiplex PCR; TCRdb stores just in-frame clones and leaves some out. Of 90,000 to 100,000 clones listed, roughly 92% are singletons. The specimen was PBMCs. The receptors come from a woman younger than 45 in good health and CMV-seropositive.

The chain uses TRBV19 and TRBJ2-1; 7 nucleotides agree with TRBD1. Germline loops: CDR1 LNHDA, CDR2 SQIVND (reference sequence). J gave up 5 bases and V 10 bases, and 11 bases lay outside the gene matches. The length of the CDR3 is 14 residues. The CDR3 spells CATGTGTVHNEQFF. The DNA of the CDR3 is TGTGCCACCGGGACCGGGACAGTTCACAATGAGCAGTTCTTC.

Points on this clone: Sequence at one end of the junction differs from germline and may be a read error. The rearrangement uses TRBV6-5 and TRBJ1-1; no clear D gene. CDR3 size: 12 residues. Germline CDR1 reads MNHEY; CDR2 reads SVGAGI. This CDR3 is CASSSRNIEAFF. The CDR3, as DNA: TGTGCCAGCAGCTCACGTAACATTGAAGCTTTCTTT.

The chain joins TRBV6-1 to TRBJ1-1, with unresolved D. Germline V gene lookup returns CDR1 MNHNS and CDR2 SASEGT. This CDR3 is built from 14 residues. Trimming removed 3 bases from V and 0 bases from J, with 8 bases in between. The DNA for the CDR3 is TGTGCCAGCAGTGATCGGGGATTGAACACTGAAGCTTTCTTT. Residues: CASSDRGLNTEAFF.

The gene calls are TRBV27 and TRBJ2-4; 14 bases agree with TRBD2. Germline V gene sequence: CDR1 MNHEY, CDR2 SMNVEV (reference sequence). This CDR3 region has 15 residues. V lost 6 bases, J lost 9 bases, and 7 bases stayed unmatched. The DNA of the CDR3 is TGTGCCAGCAGCAGGACTAGCGGGAGGCTGGGCATTCAGTACTTC. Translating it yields CASSRTSGRLGIQYF.

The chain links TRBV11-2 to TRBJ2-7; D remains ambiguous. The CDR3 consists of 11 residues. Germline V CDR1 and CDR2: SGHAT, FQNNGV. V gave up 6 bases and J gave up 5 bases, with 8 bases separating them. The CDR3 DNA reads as TGTGCCAGCAGTCAAAAAAACGAGCAGTACTTC. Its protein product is CASSQKNEQYF.

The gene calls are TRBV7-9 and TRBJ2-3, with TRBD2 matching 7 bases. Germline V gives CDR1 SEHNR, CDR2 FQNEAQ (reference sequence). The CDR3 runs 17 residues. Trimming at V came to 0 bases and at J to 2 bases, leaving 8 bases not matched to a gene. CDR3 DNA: TGTGCCAGCAGCTTAGCTCTAGCGGCCGCAGACACAGATACGCAGTATTTT. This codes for CASSLALAAADTDTQYF.

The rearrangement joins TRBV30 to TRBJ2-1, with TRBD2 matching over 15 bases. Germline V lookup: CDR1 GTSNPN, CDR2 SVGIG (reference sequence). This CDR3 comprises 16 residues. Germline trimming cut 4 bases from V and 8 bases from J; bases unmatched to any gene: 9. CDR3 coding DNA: TGTGCCTGGAAGGCTGGGGGACTAGCGGGAGGTTATGAGCAGTTCTTC. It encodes CAWKAGGLAGGYEQFF.

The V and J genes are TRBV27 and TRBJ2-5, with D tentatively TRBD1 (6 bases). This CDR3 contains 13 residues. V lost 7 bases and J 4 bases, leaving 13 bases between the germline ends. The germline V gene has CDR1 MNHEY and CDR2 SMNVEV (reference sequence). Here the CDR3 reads CASKYEGGETQYF. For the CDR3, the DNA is TGTGCCAGCAAGTATGAAGGGGGAGAGACCCAGTACTTC.

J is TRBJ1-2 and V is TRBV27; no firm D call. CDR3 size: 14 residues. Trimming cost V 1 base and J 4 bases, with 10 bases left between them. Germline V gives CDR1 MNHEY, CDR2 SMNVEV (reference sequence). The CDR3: CASSLYPGGYGYTF. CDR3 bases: TGTGCCAGCAGTTTATACCCCGGTGGCTATGGCTACACCTTC.